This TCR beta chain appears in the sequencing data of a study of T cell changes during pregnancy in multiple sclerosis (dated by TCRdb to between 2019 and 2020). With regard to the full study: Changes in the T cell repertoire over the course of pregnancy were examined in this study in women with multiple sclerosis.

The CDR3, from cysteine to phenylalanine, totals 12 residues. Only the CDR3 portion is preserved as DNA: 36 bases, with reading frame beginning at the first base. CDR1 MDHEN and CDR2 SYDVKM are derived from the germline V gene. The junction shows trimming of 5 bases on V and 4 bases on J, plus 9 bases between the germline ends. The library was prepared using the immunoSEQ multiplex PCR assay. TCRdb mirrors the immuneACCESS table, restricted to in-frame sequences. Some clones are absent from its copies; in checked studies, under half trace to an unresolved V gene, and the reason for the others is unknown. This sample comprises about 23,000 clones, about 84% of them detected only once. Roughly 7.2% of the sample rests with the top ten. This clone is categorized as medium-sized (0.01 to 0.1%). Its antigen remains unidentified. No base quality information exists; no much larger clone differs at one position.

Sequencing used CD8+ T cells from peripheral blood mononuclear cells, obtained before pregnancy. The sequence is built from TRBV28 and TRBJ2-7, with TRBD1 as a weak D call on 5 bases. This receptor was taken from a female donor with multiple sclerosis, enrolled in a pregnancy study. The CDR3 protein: CASSPRVYEQYF. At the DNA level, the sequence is TGTGCCAGCAGTCCCAGGGTGTACGAGCAGTACTTC.